A selection of T cell receptor beta chains follows, all from one sample in a study of cytomegalovirus exposure and HLA in healthy donors. The repertoire was sequenced with immunoSEQ multiplex PCR; TCRdb's copy has only in-frame clones and lacks some. In the table there are roughly 86,000 clones, around 77% of which are singletons. The sample comprised PBMCs. The receptors stem from a man aged 45-65 years in good health and CMV-seropositive. Each CDR3 is given with its conserved first and last residue. Fields, in order: V gene, J gene, clone size, D gene, CDR3 protein, CDR3 DNA. D genes are given only for firm matches. Clone size is given for some rows only: seen once, a few or many times, or a class if the clone is expanded.

>TRBV2|TRBJ2-3|-|-
CASSADGVGTQYF
TGTGCCAGCAGTGCGGACGGGGTTGGGACGCAGTATTTT
>TRBV7-9|TRBJ2-3|once|-
CASSFSGSTDTQYF
TGTGCCAGCAGCTTTTCGGGTAGCACAGATACGCAGTATTTT
>TRBV6-5|TRBJ2-3|-|TRBD2
CASSRGSGTDTQYF
TGTGCCAGCAGTCGCGGGAGTGGCACAGATACGCAGTATTTT
>TRBV28|TRBJ2-1|-|TRBD2
CASSPYPGTSGGREQFF
TGTGCCAGCAGCCCATACCCCGGGACTAGCGGGGGGCGTGAGCAGTTCTTC
>TRBV2|TRBJ1-3|-|-
CASTRPGSSGNTIYF
TGTGCCAGCACCCGGCCTGGGAGCTCTGGAAACACCATATATTTT
>TRBV5-1|TRBJ2-2|-|TRBD2
CASSQLAGGPGTGELFF
TGCGCCAGCAGCCAACTAGCGGGGGGGCCAGGTACCGGGGAGCTGTTTTTT
>TRBV7-2|TRBJ1-2|-|TRBD1
CASSPQTGGANYGYTF
TGTGCCAGCAGCCCCCAGACAGGGGGCGCGAACTATGGCTACACCTTC
>TRBV5-1|TRBJ2-1|-|TRBD2
CASSLSGEYNEQFF
TGCGCCAGCAGCTTGAGCGGGGAATACAATGAGCAGTTCTTC
>TRBV27|TRBJ1-5|-|-
CASSQAGQDQPQNF
TGTGCCAGCAGTCAGGCGGGGCAGGATCAGCCCCAGAATTTT
>TRBV27|TRBJ1-2|-|-
CASSLFVNQDSYGYTF
TGTGCCAGCAGTTTATTTGTCAACCAAGACAGCTATGGCTACACCTTC
>TRBV9|TRBJ1-3|-|-
CASSVVGARGNTIYF
TGTGCCAGCAGCGTAGTGGGGGCGAGAGGAAACACCATATATTTT
>TRBV6-5|TRBJ2-5|-|TRBD1
CASSPRTGGEETQYF
TGTGCCAGCAGCCCGAGAACAGGGGGAGAGGAGACCCAGTACTTC
>TRBV27|TRBJ2-2|few|-
CASWTIGGGELFF
TGTGCCAGCTGGACTATTGGCGGCGGGGAGCTGTTTTTT
>TRBV5-1|TRBJ2-1|-|TRBD2
CASSTGILAGGRNEQFF
TGCGCCAGCAGCACAGGGATACTAGCGGGGGGGAGGAATGAGCAGTTCTTC
>TRBV25-1|TRBJ1-5|few|-
CASSEAGDAQPQNF
TGTGCCAGCAGTGAAGCAGGGGACGCTCAGCCCCAGAATTTT
>TRBV11-2|TRBJ1-1|few|-
CASSLDFPDWGTEAFF
TGTGCCAGCAGCTTAGACTTCCCGGACTGGGGCACTGAAGCTTTCTTT
>TRBV6-6|TRBJ1-2|-|-
CASRRDHGYPF
TGTGCCAGCAGGCGGGATCATGGCTACCCCTTC
>TRBV27|TRBJ2-7|-|TRBD2
CASSSSWASGAREQYF
TGTGCCAGCAGTTCTTCTTGGGCTAGCGGGGCCCGCGAGCAGTACTTC
>TRBV5-1|TRBJ1-4|-|TRBD1
CASSSGTGHEKLFF
TGCGCCAGCAGCTCTGGGACAGGCCATGAAAAACTGTTTTTT
>TRBV4-2|TRBJ1-2|-|TRBD1
CASSQESGTGVTF
TGTGCCAGCAGCCAAGAGTCCGGGACAGGGGTGACCTTC
>TRBV7-9|TRBJ2-7|-|-
CASSLALYSSYEQYF
TGTGCCAGCAGCTTAGCGCTCTACAGCTCCTACGAGCAGTACTTC
>TRBV9|TRBJ2-3|-|-
CASSPEDSQRYF
TGTGCCAGCAGCCCCGAGGACAGCCAACGGTATTTT
>TRBV5-6|TRBJ2-3|-|TRBD2
CASSLRLAGSDTQYF
TGTGCCAGCAGCTTAAGACTAGCGGGCTCAGATACGCAGTATTTT
>TRBV6-5|TRBJ2-1|-|-
CASRLLDEQFF
TGTGCCAGCAGATTACTAGATGAGCAGTTCTTC
>TRBV7-3|TRBJ1-2|-|-
CASSPSGGDNYGYTF
TGTGCCAGCAGCCCATCAGGAGGAGACAACTATGGCTACACCTTC
>TRBV5-4|TRBJ1-3|-|-
CASSPDRTSGNTIYF
TGTGCCAGCAGCCCCGACAGGACCTCTGGAAACACCATATATTTT
>TRBV6-1|TRBJ2-7|-|TRBD1
CALGQGVEEQYF
TGTGCCCTGGGGCAGGGGGTGGAGGAGCAGTACTTC
>TRBV4-3|TRBJ2-1|once|TRBD2
CASSQQQTSGGNEQFF
TGCGCCAGCAGCCAACAACAAACTAGCGGGGGCAATGAGCAGTTCTTC
>TRBV7-9|TRBJ1-1|few|TRBD1
CASSPSTGMNTEAFF
TGTGCCAGCAGCCCATCGACAGGGATGAACACTGAAGCTTTCTTT
>TRBV5-1|TRBJ1-5|-|TRBD1
CASTSDRGKGNQPQHF
TGCGCCAGCACCTCGGACAGGGGCAAGGGCAATCAGCCCCAGCATTTT
>TRBV25-1|TRBJ2-2|-|TRBD1
CASSDPGTGDTGELFF
TGTGCCAGCAGTGACCCCGGGACAGGGGATACCGGGGAGCTGTTTTTT
>TRBV7-2|TRBJ1-1|few|TRBD1
CASSYTGAWNTEAFF
TGTGCCAGCAGCTACACAGGGGCATGGAACACTGAAGCTTTCTTT
>TRBV7-2|TRBJ2-7|-|TRBD1
CASSLPRGDRGWYEQYF
TGTGCCAGCAGCCTACCCCGGGGGGACAGGGGGTGGTACGAGCAGTACTTC
>TRBV14|TRBJ2-7|-|TRBD2
CASSQGAQIAGDPNKYF
TGTGCCAGCAGCCAAGGAGCCCAGATAGCGGGGGACCCTAATAAGTACTTC
>TRBV5-1|TRBJ2-3|-|TRBD2
CASSPSTSGGARDTQYF
TGCGCCAGCAGCCCTTCTACTAGCGGGGGGGCCCGGGATACGCAGTATTTT
>TRBV19|TRBJ2-3|-|-
CASSIMTATDTQYF
TGTGCCAGTAGTATAATGACAGCCACAGATACGCAGTATTTT
>TRBV14|TRBJ1-2|-|TRBD1
CASRTGERSGYTF
TGTGCCAGTAGGACAGGGGAGAGGAGTGGCTACACCTTC
>TRBV7-6|TRBJ1-5|-|TRBD1
CASSPRDRGVQPQHF
TGTGCCAGCAGCCCCCGGGACAGGGGGGTTCAGCCCCAGCATTTT
>TRBV25-1|TRBJ1-1|few|-
CASSPHIGGRGEAFF
TGTGCCAGCAGTCCTCATATCGGGGGGCGCGGTGAAGCTTTCTTT
>TRBV19|TRBJ2-7|-|TRBD1
CASTPVLDRGSSEQYF
TGTGCCAGTACCCCAGTCCTGGACAGGGGTTCCTCCGAGCAGTACTTC
>TRBV5-1|TRBJ2-5|-|-
CASSTRTMGETQYF
TGCGCCAGCAGCACGAGGACTATGGGGGAGACCCAGTACTTC
>TRBV5-6|TRBJ1-2|few|TRBD1
CASSFGQAFYGYTF
TGTGCCAGCAGCTTCGGACAGGCCTTTTATGGCTACACCTTC
>TRBV27|TRBJ1-5|few|TRBD1
CATSDRSNQPQNF
TGTGCCACCTCGGACAGGAGCAATCAGCCCCAGAATTTT
>TRBV7-2|TRBJ1-5|-|-
CASSLEAGFNQPQHF
TGTGCCAGCAGCTTAGAGGCAGGGTTTAATCAGCCCCAGCATTTT
>TRBV10-2|TRBJ2-5|-|-
CASSSAMEETQYF
TGCGCCAGCTCCTCCGCCATGGAGGAGACCCAGTACTTC